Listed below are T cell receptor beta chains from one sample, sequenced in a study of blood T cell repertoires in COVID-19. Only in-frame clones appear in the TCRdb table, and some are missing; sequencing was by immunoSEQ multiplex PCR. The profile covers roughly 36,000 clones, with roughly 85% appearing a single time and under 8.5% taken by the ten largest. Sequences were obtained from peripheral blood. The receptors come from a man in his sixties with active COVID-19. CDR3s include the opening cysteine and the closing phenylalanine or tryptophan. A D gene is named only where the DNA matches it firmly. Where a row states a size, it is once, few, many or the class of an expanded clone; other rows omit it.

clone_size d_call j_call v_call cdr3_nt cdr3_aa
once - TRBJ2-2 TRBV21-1 TGTGCCAAAACGGACAGCAACACCGGGGAGCTGTTTTTT CAKTDSNTGELFF
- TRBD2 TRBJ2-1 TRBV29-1 TGCAGCGTTCATGGAGCGGGAGGGCCTCATGAGCAGTTCTTC CSVHGAGGPHEQFF
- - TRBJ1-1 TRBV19 TGTGCCAGCAGTGGACAGTTTACTGAAGCTTTCTTT CASSGQFTEAFF
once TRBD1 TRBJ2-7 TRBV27 TGTGCCAGCAGTTTAGAAAAGGGACAGTGGTACGAGCAGTACTTC CASSLEKGQWYEQYF
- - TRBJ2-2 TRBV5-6 TGTGCCAGCAACTACCAAGTGGGGAGGTTGGCCGGGGAGCTGTTTTTT CASNYQVGRLAGELFF
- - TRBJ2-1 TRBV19 TGTGCCAGTAGTATCTGGGGGCTCTCCTACAATGAGCAGTTCTTC CASSIWGLSYNEQFF
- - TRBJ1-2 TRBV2 TGTGCCAGCTCGGGGGACTATGGCTACACCTTC CASSGDYGYTF
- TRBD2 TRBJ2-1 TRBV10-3 TGTGCCATCAGTGAGGGCGTGACTAGCGTATACAATGAGCAGTTCTTC CAISEGVTSVYNEQFF
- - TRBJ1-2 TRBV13 TGTGCCAGCAGCACAGTCTCCTATGGCTACACCTTC CASSTVSYGYTF
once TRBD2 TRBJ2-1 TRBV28 TGTGCCAGCAGTTCGGTAGCGGGAGTTGCTTCCTACAATGAGCAGTTCTTC CASSSVAGVASYNEQFF
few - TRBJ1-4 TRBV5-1 TGCGCCAGTACCCTAGACAGCACTAATGAAAAACTGTTTTTT CASTLDSTNEKLFF
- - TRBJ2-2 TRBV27 TGTGCCAGCAGTTTACGGACTGTCACCGGGGAGCTGTTTTTT CASSLRTVTGELFF
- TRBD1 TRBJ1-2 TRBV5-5 TGTGCCAGCAGCTTCCAGGGGGACTATGGCTACACCTTC CASSFQGDYGYTF
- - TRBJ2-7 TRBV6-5 TGTGCCAGCAGTTACGGGCGAACCTACGAGCAGTACTTC CASSYGRTYEQYF
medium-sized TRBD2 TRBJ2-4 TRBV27 TGTGCCAGCAGTTTATCGCCTAGCGGAACCAAAAACATTCAGTACTTC CASSLSPSGTKNIQYF
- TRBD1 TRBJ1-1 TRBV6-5 TGTGCCAGCAGGCACAGGGGTGACACTGAAGCTTTCTTT CASRHRGDTEAFF
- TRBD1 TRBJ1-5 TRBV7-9 TGTGCCAGCAGCGCCGGGACAGGTAATCAGCCCCAGCATTTT CASSAGTGNQPQHF
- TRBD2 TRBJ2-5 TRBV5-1 TGCGCCAGCAGTACGTCTAGCGGTCAAGAGACCCAGTACTTC CASSTSSGQETQYF
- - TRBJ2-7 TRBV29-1 TGCAGCGTTGTGTTCGACAGGAACTCCTACGAGCAGTACTTC CSVVFDRNSYEQYF
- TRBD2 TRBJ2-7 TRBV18 TGTGCCAGCTCACCATTGACTAGCGGGAGTTTCGGCGAGCAGTACTTC CASSPLTSGSFGEQYF
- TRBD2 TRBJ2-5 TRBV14 TGTGCCAGCAGCCAACTTACTAGCGGGAGGTTACAAGAGACCCAGTACTTC CASSQLTSGRLQETQYF
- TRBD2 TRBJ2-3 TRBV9 TGTGCCAGCAGCGTAGGGGAGGGAGGAGGGTCAGATACGCAGTATTTT CASSVGEGGGSDTQYF
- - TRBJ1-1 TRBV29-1 TGCAGCGTTGGTGGAGCTGAAGCTTTCTTT CSVGGAEAFF
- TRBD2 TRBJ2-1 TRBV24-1 TGTGCCACCAGTGACCCCCGTCTTAGGAGCGGGAGCCTAAATGAGCAGTTCTTC CATSDPRLRSGSLNEQFF
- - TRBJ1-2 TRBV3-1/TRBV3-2 TGTGCCAGCAGCCCCCGGGTAACCGGGTACTATGGCTACACCTTC CASSPRVTGYYGYTF
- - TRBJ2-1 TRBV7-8 TGTGCCAGCAGCGTCACGGTGGGGCGGCATGAGCAGTTCTTC CASSVTVGRHEQFF
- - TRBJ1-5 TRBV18 TGTGCCAGCTCAGCGGGGGCCAATCAGCCCCAGCATTTT CASSAGANQPQHF
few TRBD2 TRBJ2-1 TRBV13 TGTGCCAGCAGCTTAGGACTAGCGGCCTACAATGAGCAGTTCTTC CASSLGLAAYNEQFF
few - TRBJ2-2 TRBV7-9 TGTGCCAGCAGCTTAGACAGTCCCGACACCGGGGAGCTGTTTTTT CASSLDSPDTGELFF
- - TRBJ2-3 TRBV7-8 TGTGCCAGCAGCTTAGAACTAAGCACAGATACGCAGTATTTT CASSLELSTDTQYF
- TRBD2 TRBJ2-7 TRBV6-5 TGTGCCAGCAGTTACTCACTAGCGGGAGTCACCTACGAGCAGTACTTC CASSYSLAGVTYEQYF
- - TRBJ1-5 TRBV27 TGTGCCAGCAAGTCCGCGGCAGGAGGACGGAGCAATCAGCCCCAGCATTTT CASKSAAGGRSNQPQHF
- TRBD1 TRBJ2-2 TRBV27 TGTGCCAGCAGTTTAAGGCCGGGACAGGGCCCCGGGGAGCTGTTTTTT CASSLRPGQGPGELFF
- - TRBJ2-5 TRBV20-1 TGCAGTGCTAGTACAGTTCAAGAGACCCAGTACTTC CSASTVQETQYF
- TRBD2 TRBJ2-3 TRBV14 TGTGCCAGCAGCCAACCCATAGCGGGAGCTGTAGATACGCAGTATTTT CASSQPIAGAVDTQYF